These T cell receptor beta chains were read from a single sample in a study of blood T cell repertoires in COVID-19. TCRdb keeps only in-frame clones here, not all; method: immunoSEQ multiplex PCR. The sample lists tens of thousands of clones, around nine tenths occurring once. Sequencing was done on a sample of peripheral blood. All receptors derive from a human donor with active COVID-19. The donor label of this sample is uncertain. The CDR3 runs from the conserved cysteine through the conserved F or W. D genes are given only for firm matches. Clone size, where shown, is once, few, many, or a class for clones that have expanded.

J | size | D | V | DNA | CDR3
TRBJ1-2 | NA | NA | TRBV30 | TGTGCCTGGAGAGAACCCAGGGGCCGTAACTATGGCTACACCTTC | CAWREPRGRNYGYTF
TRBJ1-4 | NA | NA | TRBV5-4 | TGTGCCAGCAGCATACAGGGCATGGTTGAAAAACTGTTTTTT | CASSIQGMVEKLFF
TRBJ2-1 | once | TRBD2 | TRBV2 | TGTGCCAGCAGTGGGGGGACTAGCGGGCTGAAATCCTACAATGAGCAGTTCTTC | CASSGGTSGLKSYNEQFF
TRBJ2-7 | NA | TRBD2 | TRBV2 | TGTGCCAGCCTCCCCAGCGGGAGCTCCTACGAGCAGTACTTC | CASLPSGSSYEQYF
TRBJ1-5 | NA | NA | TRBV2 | TGTGCCAGCAACACAGGGCCTCAGCCCCAGCATTTT | CASNTGPQPQHF
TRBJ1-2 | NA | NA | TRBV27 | TGTGCCAGCAGTAAACAGGCTAACTATGGCTACACCTTC | CASSKQANYGYTF
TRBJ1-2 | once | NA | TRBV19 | TGTGCCAGTACAGAGAACAGAAATGGCTACACCTTC | CASTENRNGYTF
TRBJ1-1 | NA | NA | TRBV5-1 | TGCGCCAGCAAGGTCGAACTAAACACTGAAGCTTTCTTT | CASKVELNTEAFF
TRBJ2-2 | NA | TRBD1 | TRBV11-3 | TGTGCCAGCAGCCGGGGGACAGGTTGGGACACCGGGGAGCTGTTTTTT | CASSRGTGWDTGELFF
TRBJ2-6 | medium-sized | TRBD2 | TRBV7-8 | TGTGCCAGCAGCTTAGCGGGAGGGTACGGGGCCAACGTCCTGACTTTC | CASSLAGGYGANVLTF
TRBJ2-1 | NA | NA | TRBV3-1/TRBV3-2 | TGTGCCAGCAGCCAAGATCAGAGCGGATGGGTTAATGAGCAGTTCTTC | CASSQDQSGWVNEQFF
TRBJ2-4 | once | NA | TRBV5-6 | TGTGCCAGCAGCTCGGTGACTGACAGGTTAAAAGCCAAAAACATTCAGTACTTC | CASSSVTDRLKAKNIQYF
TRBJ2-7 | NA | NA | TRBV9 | TGTGCCAGCAGCGCGCTCCTCCTCCCTTCGGGTCCGAGGAACGAGCAGTACTTC | CASSALLLPSGPRNEQYF
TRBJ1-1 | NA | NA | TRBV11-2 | TGTGCCAGCAGAAGACTGAGTAATAACACTGAAGCTTTCTTT | CASRRLSNNTEAFF
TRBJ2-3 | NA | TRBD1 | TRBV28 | TGTGCCAGCAGAGGCGCGGGGGACAGGGACCCAGATACGCAGTATTTT | CASRGAGDRDPDTQYF
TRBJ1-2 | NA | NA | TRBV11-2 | TGTGCCAGCAGCTCGTCTAACTATGGCTACACCTTC | CASSSSNYGYTF
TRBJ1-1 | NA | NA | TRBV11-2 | TGTGCCAGCAGCCCGCGAGGGGGCACTGAAGCTTTCTTT | CASSPRGGTEAFF
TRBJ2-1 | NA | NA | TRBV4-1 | TGCGCCAGCAGCCCCTCCGGAGGGCCTCGCAGCGCCTACAATGAGCAGTTCTTC | CASSPSGGPRSAYNEQFF
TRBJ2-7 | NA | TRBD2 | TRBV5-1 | TGCGCCAGCAGCCTTACTAGCGGGGGGTCCTCCTACGAGCAGTACTTC | CASSLTSGGSSYEQYF
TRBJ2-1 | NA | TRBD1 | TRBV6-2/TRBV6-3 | TGTGCCAGCAGTTACTCCCCCCCAGGGGGAGTGTACAATGAGCAGTTCTTC | CASSYSPPGGVYNEQFF
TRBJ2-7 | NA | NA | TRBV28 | TGTGCCAGCAGTTCGGACAGTCAGGCCTACGAGCAGTACTTC | CASSSDSQAYEQYF
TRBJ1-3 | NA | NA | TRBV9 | TGTGCCAGCAGCGCCCCCTCCTCTGGAAACACCATATATTTT | CASSAPSSGNTIYF
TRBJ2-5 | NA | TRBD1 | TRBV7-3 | TGTGCCAGCAGCCCTGGGACAGGGGAGACCCAGTACTTC | CASSPGTGETQYF
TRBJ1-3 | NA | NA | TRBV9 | TGTGCCAGCAGCGTAGAGATAGGGGCAGGTGGAAACACCATATATTTT | CASSVEIGAGGNTIYF
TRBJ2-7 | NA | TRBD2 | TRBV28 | TGTGCCAGCAGTTTATTCTCTAGCGGCACCTACGAGCAGTACTTC | CASSLFSSGTYEQYF
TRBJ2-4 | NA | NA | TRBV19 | TGTGCCAGTAGTCTTCGCGGAGGCAGAAACATTCAGTACTTC | CASSLRGGRNIQYF
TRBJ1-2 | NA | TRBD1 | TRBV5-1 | TGCGCCAGCAGCTCTCGCCCGGCCGGACAGGGGGGGAGTGGCTACACCTTC | CASSSRPAGQGGSGYTF
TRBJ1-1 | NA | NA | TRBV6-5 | TGTGCCAGCAGCCGTCGGACAGATACTGAAGCTTTCTTT | CASSRRTDTEAFF
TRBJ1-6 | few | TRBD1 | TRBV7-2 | TGTGCCAGCAGGCAGACAGGGGGCTCGTATTCACCCCTCCACTTT | CASRQTGGSYSPLHF
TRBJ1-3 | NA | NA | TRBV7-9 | TGTGCCAGCACCACGGGGGGCCTAGGAAACACCATATATTTT | CASTTGGLGNTIYF
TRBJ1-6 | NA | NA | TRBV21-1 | TGTGCCAGCAGCATAGTAGTAAGAGAGGCTTATAATTCACCCCTCCACTTT | CASSIVVREAYNSPLHF
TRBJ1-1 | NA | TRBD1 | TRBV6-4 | TGTGCCCGCCGGTGGGTAGGACAGGAGAGGACTGAAGCTTTCTTT | CARRWVGQERTEAFF
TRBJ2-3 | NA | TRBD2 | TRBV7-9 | TGTGCCAGCAGCCAAACTAGCGGGAGAGATACGCAGTATTTT | CASSQTSGRDTQYF
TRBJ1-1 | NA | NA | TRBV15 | TGTGCCACCAGCGGCTTACTGCGGTCTGAAGCTTTCTTT | CATSGLLRSEAFF
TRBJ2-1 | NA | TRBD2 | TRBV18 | TGTGCCAGCTCAGAAAGCCTGGGGACTAGCGGGAGTTCCTACAATGAGCAGTTCTTC | CASSESLGTSGSSYNEQFF
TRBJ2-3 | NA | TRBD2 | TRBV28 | TGTGCCAGCAGTTTAAGCGGGACTAGCGGGGGCACAGATACGCAGTATTTT | CASSLSGTSGGTDTQYF